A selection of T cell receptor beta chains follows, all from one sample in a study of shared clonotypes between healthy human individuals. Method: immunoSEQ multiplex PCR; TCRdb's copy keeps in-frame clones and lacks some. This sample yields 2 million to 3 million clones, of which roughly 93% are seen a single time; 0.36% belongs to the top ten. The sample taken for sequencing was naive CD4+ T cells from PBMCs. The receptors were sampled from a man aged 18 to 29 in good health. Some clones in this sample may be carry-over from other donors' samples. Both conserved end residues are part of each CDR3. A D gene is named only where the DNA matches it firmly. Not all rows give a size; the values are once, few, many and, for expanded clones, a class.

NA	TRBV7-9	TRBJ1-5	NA	CASSLGGGSNQPQHF	TGTGCCAGCAGCCTAGGTGGGGGATCGAATCAGCCCCAGCATTTT
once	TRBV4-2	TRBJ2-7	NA	CASSQEGRTYEQYF	TGTGCCAGCAGCCAAGAAGGCAGAACCTACGAGCAGTACTTC
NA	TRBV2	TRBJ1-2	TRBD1	CASILASGGHGYTF	TGTGCCAGCATTTTAGCCTCAGGGGGCCATGGCTACACCTTC
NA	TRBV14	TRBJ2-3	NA	CASSLLGENTDTQYF	TGTGCCAGCAGCCTCCTTGGGGAAAACACAGATACGCAGTATTTT
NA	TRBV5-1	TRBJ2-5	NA	CASSLFDSQETQYF	TGCGCCAGCAGCTTGTTTGACAGCCAAGAGACCCAGTACTTC
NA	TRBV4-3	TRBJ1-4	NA	CASSLGLGEGNEKLFF	TGCGCCAGCAGCCTCGGCCTCGGGGAGGGAAATGAAAAACTGTTTTTT
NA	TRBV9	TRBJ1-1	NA	CASSVDWVNTEAFF	TGTGCCAGCAGCGTAGATTGGGTGAACACTGAAGCTTTCTTT
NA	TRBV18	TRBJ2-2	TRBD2	CASSPQAGVLPGELFF	TGTGCCAGCTCACCACAGGCGGGAGTTTTGCCCGGGGAGCTGTTTTTT
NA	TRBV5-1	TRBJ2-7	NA	CASSPVAPQAAYEQYF	TGCGCCAGCAGCCCGGTCGCTCCCCAGGCCGCCTACGAGCAGTACTTC
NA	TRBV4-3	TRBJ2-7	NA	CASSQNPSRGTEAYEQYF	TGCGCCAGCAGCCAAAACCCCTCTAGAGGGACGGAAGCCTACGAGCAGTACTTC
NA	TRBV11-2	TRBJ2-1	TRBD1	CASSLLQGLNTEQFF	TGTGCCAGCAGCTTGTTACAGGGGCTGAATACCGAGCAGTTCTTC
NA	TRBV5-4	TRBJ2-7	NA	CASSLGGAASYEQYF	TGTGCCAGCAGCTTGGGCGGGGCTGCATCCTACGAGCAGTACTTC
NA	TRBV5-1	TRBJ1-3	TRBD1	CASSLNPQGAGNTIYF	TGCGCCAGCAGCTTGAATCCCCAGGGGGCTGGAAACACCATATATTTT
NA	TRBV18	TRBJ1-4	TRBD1	CASSPRQGWEEKLFF	TGTGCCAGCTCGCCAAGACAGGGGTGGGAAGAAAAACTGTTTTTT
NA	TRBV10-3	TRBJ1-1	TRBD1	CAISGQGRDTEAFF	TGTGCCATCAGTGGACAGGGTAGGGACACTGAAGCTTTCTTT
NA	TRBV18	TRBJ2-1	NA	CASSQPPIGGGPREQFF	TGTGCCAGCTCACAACCCCCTATAGGGGGAGGGCCGCGCGAGCAGTTCTTC
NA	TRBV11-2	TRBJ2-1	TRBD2	CASSIQRENNEQFF	TGTGCCAGCAGTATCCAGCGGGAAAACAATGAGCAGTTCTTC
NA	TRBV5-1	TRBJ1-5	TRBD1	CASSSGGNGQPQHF	TGCGCCAGCAGCTCAGGGGGCAATGGACAGCCCCAGCATTTT
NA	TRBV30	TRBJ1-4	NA	CAGSMTQGEKLFF	TGTGCCGGATCAATGACCCAAGGGGAAAAACTGTTTTTT
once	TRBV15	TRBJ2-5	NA	CATSRDRGRQETQYF	TGTGCCACCAGCAGAGACAGAGGAAGGCAAGAGACCCAGTACTTC
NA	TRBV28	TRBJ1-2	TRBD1	CASSRWGQDNGYTF	TGTGCCAGCAGTCGGTGGGGACAGGATAACGGCTACACCTTC
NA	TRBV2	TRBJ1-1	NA	CASDRGRSPEAFF	TGTGCCAGCGATCGGGGGAGGAGCCCTGAAGCTTTCTTT
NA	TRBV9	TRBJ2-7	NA	CASSPLGQGKYEQYF	TGTGCCAGCAGCCCCCTAGGGCAGGGGAAGTACGAGCAGTACTTC
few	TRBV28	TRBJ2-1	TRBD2	CASSLYTSGRAFF	TGTGCCAGCAGTTTATACACTAGCGGGAGAGCGTTCTTC
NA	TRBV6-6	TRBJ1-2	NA	CASSYSDKSGYTF	TGTGCCAGCAGTTACTCGGATAAAAGTGGCTACACCTTC
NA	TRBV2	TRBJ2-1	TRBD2	CASSETSGRAGNEQFF	TGTGCCAGCAGCGAGACTAGCGGGAGGGCCGGGAATGAGCAGTTCTTC
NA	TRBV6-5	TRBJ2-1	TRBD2	CASRRGLAGNNEQFF	TGTGCCAGCAGGCGAGGACTAGCGGGAAACAATGAGCAGTTCTTC
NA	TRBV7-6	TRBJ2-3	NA	CASSLVSGGTDTQYF	TGTGCCAGCAGCTTAGTGTCGGGCGGCACAGATACGCAGTATTTT
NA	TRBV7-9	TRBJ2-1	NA	CASSPLGLNEQFF	TGTGCCAGCAGCCCCCTGGGGTTAAATGAGCAGTTCTTC
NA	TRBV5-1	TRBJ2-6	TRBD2	CASSFAGGINGANVLTF	TGCGCCAGCAGCTTTGCGGGGGGCATTAATGGGGCCAACGTCCTGACTTTC
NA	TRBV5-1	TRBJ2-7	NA	CASEEFGRQTQGEQYF	TGCGCCAGCGAAGAATTTGGGAGACAGACCCAGGGCGAGCAGTACTTC
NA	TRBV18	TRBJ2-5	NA	CASSPARETQYF	TGTGCCAGCTCACCAGCCCGAGAGACCCAGTACTTC
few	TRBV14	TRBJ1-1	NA	CASSNRGGNTEAFF	TGTGCCAGCAGCAATCGGGGGGGGAACACTGAAGCTTTCTTT